The 2 T cell receptor beta chains listed next were all sequenced from one sample in a study of T cells in Graves' hyperthyroidism and ophthalmopathy. TCR beta CDR3 regions were amplified from RNA. When the TCR CDR3 underwent first-round RT-PCR, the HTBI primer set was used. TCRdb reanalysed the multiplex PCR reads using MiXCR and keeps one entry per CDR3 protein. This sample yields over 250,000 distinct CDR3 sequences, of which roughly 13% are seen a single time; 30% to 40% belongs to the top ten. The sample was blood. These receptors all stem from a woman in her thirties or forties with Graves' ophthalmopathy.

Details on this clonotype: This may be a read error: a much more frequent sequence differs by one nucleotide. The V and J genes are TRBV19 and TRBJ1-1; D is unresolved. V gave up 3 bases and J gave up 6 bases, with 14 bases separating them. CDR1 is LNHDA, CDR2 SQIVND, per germline (reference sequence). The CDR3 totals 14 residues. The CDR3, as DNA: TGTGCCAGTAGTATGGACGTTGCAAGGGCTGAAGCTTTCTTT. It is translated as CASSMDVARAEAFF.

This clonotype occurred a few times. The chain combines TRBV6-5 with TRBJ1-6; maybe TRBD1 (5 bases). CDR1 is MNHEY, CDR2 SVGAGI, per germline. Trimming took off 0 bases at V and 0 bases at J, with 9 bases between the two ends. CDR3 length equals 17 residues. In DNA, the CDR3 is TGTGCCAGCAGTTACTCGGGGCTAAGCTCCTATAATTCACCCCTCCACTTT. Its translation is CASSYSGLSSYNSPLHF.